The sequence of this T cell receptor beta chain was determined in a study of shared clonotypes between healthy human individuals. The study drew its donors from healthy HIV-negative adults without recent acute infections or vaccinations. With respect to this clone: Its specificity is not known.

The CDR3 loop spans 15 amino acids. V was trimmed by 6 bases and J by 2 bases, leaving 13 bases between them. Germline values: CDR1 MNHEY, CDR2 SVGAGI. This was a deep-level run. Assay used: immunoSEQ multiplex PCR; TCRdb lists only in-frame clones, some missing. The repertoire has 400,000 to 600,000 clones, approximately 79% of them found once; the top ten carry under 15%. Whole-study findings and limits: Only blood underwent sampling, and tissue repertoires likely differ. Represented diversity, genetic and exposure-history alike, was limited by few donors.

The sample was PBMCs. The rearrangement joins TRBV6-5 to TRBJ2-2, with D possibly being TRBD1 (6 bases). The sequence was collected from a woman between 35 and 50 years old in good health. Some clones in this sample may be carry-over from other donors' samples. The CDR3 nucleotides are TGTGCCAGCAGCCGTACAGGGTTCAACACCGGGGAGCTGTTTTTT. This codes for CASSRTGFNTGELFF.